These 25 T cell receptor beta chains came from one sample sequenced in a study of OX40 agonist ivuxolimab in advanced cancers. Data came from immunoSEQ multiplex PCR; TCRdb stores just in-frame clones and leaves some out. Of over 70,000 clones listed, approximately 83% are singletons. The material sequenced was CD4+ or CD8+ T cells sorted from blood, taken in a trial of the OX40 agonist ivuxolimab. These receptors were collected from an adult with an advanced solid tumor such as melanoma, head and neck, liver or kidney cancer.

The chain couples TRBV9 to TRBJ2-7; D is ambiguous. With 0 bases removed from V and 0 bases from J, the gap between germline ends came to 10 bases. The CDR3 consists of 15 residues. Germline values: CDR1 SGDLS, CDR2 YYNGEE. CDR3 nucleotide sequence: TGTGCCAGCAGCGTAGGTCCCGTCTCCTCCTACGAGCAGTACTTC. Translating gives CASSVGPVSSYEQYF.

The V call is TRBV6-5, the J call TRBJ2-2; perhaps TRBD1 as D (5 bases). The germline gives CDR1 MNHEY, CDR2 SVGAGI. Trimming cost V 6 bases and J 5 bases, with 13 bases left between them. The CDR3 runs to 14 residues. The CDR3 coding sequence is TGTGCCAGCAGGAAGACCAGGGAAACCGGGGAGCTGTTTTTT. This gives the protein CASRKTRETGELFF.

The CDR3 sequence is CASSRPNSGNTIYF. In DNA form, the CDR3 reads TGTGCCAGCAGCCGGCCTAACTCTGGAAACACCATATATTTT. The rearrangement uses TRBV5-4 and TRBJ1-3; D is unresolved. The CDR3 runs 14 residues. Between the trimmed V and J ends, which lost 4 bases and 0 bases, there was a span of 8 bases. CDR1 is SGHNT and CDR2 is YYREEE in the germline V gene (reference sequence).

V usage is TRBV7-3 and J usage is TRBJ2-7; D gene uncertain. The germline V and J ends were trimmed by 3 bases and 5 bases, with 2 bases remaining between them. This CDR3 has 10 residues. The germline CDR1 and CDR2 sequences are SGHTA and FQGTGA. The CDR3 coding sequence is TGTGCCAGCAGCTTGGACGAGCAGTACTTC. It is translated as CASSLDEQYF.

The sample holds one count of this clone. The J gene is TRBJ1-6, the V gene TRBV19; 11 bases are a match to TRBD1. The CDR3 is 16 amino acids. Germline V gives CDR1 LNHDA, CDR2 SQIVND (reference sequence). Trimming took 4 bases from V and 10 from J; bases not matched to a gene: 9. The CDR3 spells CASSKRTGTGGSPLHF. The CDR3 nucleotides are TGTGCCAGTAGTAAGAGGACCGGGACAGGGGGATCACCCCTCCACTTT.

The chain carries TRBV7-9 and TRBJ2-7; 8 bases agree with TRBD1. Trimming cost V 4 bases and J 0 bases; bases outside gene matches: 5. CDR3 size: 15 residues. Germline V gene data show CDR1 as SEHNR and CDR2 as FQNEAQ (reference sequence). In DNA form, the CDR3 reads TGTGCCAGCAGCTCCGACAGGGGCAGCTCCTACGAGCAGTACTTC. Translated, it gives CASSSDRGSSYEQYF.

The rearrangement links TRBV5-1 to TRBJ1-2; tentative D call: TRBD1 (5 bases). Germline V lookup: CDR1 SGHRS, CDR2 YFSETQ. V gave up 4 bases and J gave up 2 bases, with 12 bases separating them. The CDR3 runs 14 residues. The chain's CDR3 is CASSPAGTNYGYTF. The CDR3 DNA reads as TGCGCCAGCAGCCCGGCCGGGACCAACTATGGCTACACCTTC.

J is TRBJ1-3 and V is TRBV6-5; D ambiguous. V was cut by 6 bases and J by 4 bases, with 13 bases left in between. CDR3 size: 14 residues. Germline assignment: CDR1 MNHEY and CDR2 SVGAGI. For the CDR3, the DNA is TGTGCCAGCAGGCTTAAAATTGAAGGAAACACCATATATTTT. It encodes CASRLKIEGNTIYF.

In this sample, this clone turned up a few times. The rearrangement joins TRBV7-9 to TRBJ1-6, with D unresolved. This CDR3 has 13 residues. Germline V gene data show CDR1 as SEHNR and CDR2 as FQNEAQ (reference sequence). V lost 1 base, J lost 7 bases, and 5 bases lay in between. CDR3 DNA sequence: TGTGCCAGCAGCTTAGTAGTGAATTCACCCCTCCACTTT. This codes for CASSLVVNSPLHF.

The gene calls are TRBV2 and TRBJ1-2, with 7 nucleotides matching TRBD1. The CDR3 covers 14 residues. Germline trimming cut 3 bases from V and 7 bases from J; bases unmatched to any gene: 8. Germline V gene data show CDR1 as SNHLY and CDR2 as FYNNEI. The CDR3 is CASSETGRSGGYTF. The CDR3 coding sequence is TGTGCCAGCAGTGAGACAGGGCGGAGTGGTGGCTACACCTTC.

The genes are TRBV29-1 and TRBJ2-3, with D hard to call. V lost 4 bases and J lost 0, with 8 bases in between. The CDR3 has 13 amino acids. In germline, CDR1 is SQVTM, CDR2 ANQGSEA. CDR3 sequence: CSVVAGSTDTQYF. The CDR3 region has the DNA TGCAGCGTTGTGGCCGGTAGCACAGATACGCAGTATTTT.

The chain couples TRBV6-4 to TRBJ2-5; TRBD2 might be the D (6 bases). This CDR3 is 13 amino acids long. Germline V gene data show CDR1 as MRHNA and CDR2 as SNTAGT. The V and J ends lost 8 bases and 2 bases respectively, with 12 bases between them. CDR3 sequence reads: CASGAGTQETQYF. Here the CDR3 DNA reads TGTGCCAGCGGTGCGGGGACGCAAGAGACCCAGTACTTC.

The V call is TRBV5-4, the J call TRBJ1-5, with D possibly TRBD1 on 5 matching bases. V was trimmed by 4 bases and J by 4 bases, leaving 24 bases between them. The CDR3 consists of 18 residues. Germline values: CDR1 SGHNT, CDR2 YYREEE (reference sequence). The CDR3 nucleotides read TGTGCCAGCAGCCGCCGCCAGGGCGCAGACCCAAGTAATCAGCCCCAGCATTTT. It codes for CASSRRQGADPSNQPQHF.

The chain employs TRBV30 and TRBJ2-5; the match to TRBD2 covers 7 bases. The V gene end was trimmed by 0 bases and the J gene end by 7 bases; junction bases not matched to a gene: 5. CDR3 size: 13 residues. Germline values: CDR1 GTSNPN, CDR2 SVGIG (reference sequence). This chain's CDR3 is CAWSVGGTSTQYF. The DNA for the CDR3 is TGTGCCTGGAGTGTGGGGGGGACCTCGACCCAGTACTTC.

This chain connects TRBV9 to TRBJ2-5; TRBD1 aligns across 10 bases. This CDR3 has 15 residues. In germline, CDR1 is SGDLS, CDR2 YYNGEE. With 1 base clipped from V and 14 bases from J, the junction kept 14 bases outside the gene matches. The CDR3 is CASSVLGTGVETRYF. The CDR3 region has the DNA TGTGCCAGCAGCGTACTCGGGACAGGGGTCGAAACCCGATACTTC. Combining the CDR3 with reference TRBV9 and TRBJ2-5 gives the whole variable domain DSGVTQTPKHLITATGQRVTLRCSPRSGDLSVYWYQQSLDQGLQFLIQYYNGEERAKGNILERFSAQQFPDLHSELNLSSLELGDSALYFCASSVLGTGVETRYFGPGTRLLVL.

J is TRBJ2-5 and V is TRBV11-2, with TRBD1 as a possible D gene (6 bases). Deletions cut 0 bases from V and 7 bases from J, with 15 bases between. The CDR3 consists of 15 residues. The V gene's germline CDR1 is SGHAT and CDR2 FQNNGV. Here the CDR3 reads CASSLDLGRGGTQYF. The CDR3 DNA sequence: TGTGCCAGCAGCTTAGATCTTGGCAGGGGTGGGACCCAGTACTTC. The entire variable domain, with the rest obtained from reference TRBV11-2 and TRBJ2-5, is as follows: EAGVAQSPRYKIIEKRQSVAFWCNPISGHATLYWYQQILGQGPKLLIQFQNNGVVDDSQLPKDRFSAERLKGVDSTLKIQPAKLEDSAVYLCASSLDLGRGGTQYFGPGTRLLVL.

The gene calls are TRBV9 and TRBJ2-7; D gene ambiguous. The CDR3 spans 13 residues. Germline V gives CDR1 SGDLS, CDR2 YYNGEE. Deletions cut 0 bases from V and 6 bases from J, with 10 bases between. CDR3 loop: CASSVEITTEQYF. CDR3 in DNA: TGTGCCAGCAGCGTAGAGATCACGACCGAGCAGTACTTC.

Notes on this clone: The same CDR3 can be traced to other DNA sequences in this sample. This chain links TRBV5-4 with TRBJ2-7; D call uncertain. Trimming took off 0 bases at V and 4 bases at J, with 11 bases between the two ends. The CDR3 spans 14 residues. Germline loops: CDR1 SGHNT, CDR2 YYREEE (reference sequence). The CDR3 nucleotides are TGTGCCAGCAGCTTGGGTACGCCTGGGTACGAGCAGTACTTC. Its translation is CASSLGTPGYEQYF.

The chain couples TRBV7-3 to TRBJ2-2; TRBD2 matches 10 bases. The germline gives CDR1 SGHTA, CDR2 FQGTGA. V was pared by 2 bases and J by 6 bases, with 6 bases of the junction left unmatched. CDR3 length: 16 residues. The CDR3 here is CASSLGLSGGAGELFF. The CDR3 DNA reads TGTGCCAGCAGCTTAGGGCTGAGCGGGGGGGCCGGGGAGCTGTTTTTT.

The rearrangement uses TRBV19 and TRBJ1-5; D might be TRBD1 (6 bases). CDR1 and CDR2 from the germline V gene are LNHDA and SQIVND (reference sequence). CDR3 size: 15 residues. Trimming removed 2 bases from V and 4 bases from J, with 12 bases in between. CDR3 nucleotide sequence: TGTGCCAGTAGTATACTGTCAGGGGCAAATCAGCCCCAGCATTTT. It codes for CASSILSGANQPQHF.

J is TRBJ2-1 and V is TRBV19; either TRBD1 or TRBD2 may supply D (5 bases each). The germline gives CDR1 LNHDA, CDR2 SQIVND (reference sequence). Trimming stripped 3 bases from V and 10 bases from J, with 28 bases between. CDR3 length: 18 amino acids. CDR3 sequence reads: CASSINLWGPASGREQFF. The DNA for the CDR3 is TGTGCCAGTAGTATTAACCTTTGGGGACCCGCCTCGGGCCGCGAGCAGTTCTTC.

The chain links TRBV18 to TRBJ1-4, with D uncertain. CDR1 is KGHSH, CDR2 LQKENI, per germline. V lost 2 bases and J lost 13, with 11 bases in between. The CDR3 sequence is 12 residues long. CDR3 sequence (DNA): TGTGCCAGCTCACCAGGGGAGGGAAGACTGTTTTTT. Amino acids: CASSPGEGRLFF. Combining the CDR3 with reference TRBV18 and TRBJ1-4 gives the whole variable domain NAGVMQNPRHLVRRRGQEARLRCSPMKGHSHVYWYRQLPEEGLKFMVYLQKENIIDESGMPKERFSAEFPKEGPSILRIQQVVRGDSAAYFCASSPGEGRLFFGSGTQLSVL.

V is TRBV7-2 and J is TRBJ2-3; D gene ambiguous. The germline V gene has CDR1 SGHTA and CDR2 FQGNSA. Trimming cost V 3 bases and J 3 bases, with 1 base left between them. This CDR3 contains 11 residues. The DNA for the CDR3 is TGTGCCAGCAGCTTTACAGATACGCAGTATTTT. This sequence encodes CASSFTDTQYF.

The chain joins TRBV5-1 to TRBJ2-2, with D perhaps given as TRBD1 or TRBD2 (5 bases each). The CDR3 extends over 17 amino acids. V shed 0 bases and J shed 9 bases, with 21 bases lying between them. Germline loops: CDR1 SGHRS, CDR2 YFSETQ. The CDR3 DNA sequence: TGCGCCAGCAGCTTGGCCGATCCGGGGCCACGTTCCCGGGAGCTGTTTTTT. Translating it yields CASSLADPGPRSRELFF.

This clone has just a few counts. This sequence joins TRBV30 and TRBJ1-1; D is ambiguous. Between the trimmed V and J ends, which lost 2 bases and 7 bases, there was a span of 14 bases. The CDR3 has 13 residues. Per the germline V gene, CDR1 is GTSNPN and CDR2 is SVGIG (reference sequence). The CDR3 nucleotides read TGTGCCTGGAGTCCGTGGAGTTTGGATGAAGCTTTCTTT. Translated: CAWSPWSLDEAFF.